Following are 7 T cell receptor beta chains from one sample sequenced in a study of blood T cell repertoires in COVID-19. Assay: immunoSEQ multiplex PCR; the TCRdb copy retains only in-frame clones and omits some. This repertoire shows about 130,000 clones, more than 75% found once; its top ten account for about 3.5%. Sequencing was performed on peripheral blood. The source of these receptors is a man aged 50-59 years with active COVID-19.

The chain uses TRBV5-1 and TRBJ1-3, with 8 bases fitting TRBD1. V gave up 0 bases and J gave up 4 bases; unmatched junction bases: 9. CDR3 length: 17 amino acids. Germline V lookup: CDR1 SGHRS, CDR2 YFSETQ. The CDR3 DNA sequence: TGCGCCAGCAGCTTGGGCGCAGGGGGCCTCTTCGGAAACACCATATATTTT. Its translation: CASSLGAGGLFGNTIYF.

This rearrangement joins TRBV2 to TRBJ2-4, with a weak D call TRBD1 (5 bases). Trimming shortened V by 1 base and J by 1 base, and 14 bases separated the two germline ends. This CDR3 has 17 residues. Per germline, CDR1 SNHLY and CDR2 FYNNEI. CDR3 protein: CASSEETVLAAKNIQYF. In DNA, the CDR3 is TGTGCCAGCAGTGAAGAGACAGTATTAGCTGCCAAAAACATTCAGTACTTC. Full variable domain (rest looked up from reference TRBV2 and TRBJ2-4): EPEVTQTPSHQVTQMGQEVILRCVPISNHLYFYWYRQILGQKVEFLVSFYNNEISEKSEIFDDQFSVERPDGSNFTLKIRSTKLEDSAMYFCASSEETVLAAKNIQYFGAGTRLSVL.

The rearrangement joins TRBV5-1 to TRBJ2-1, with 9 positions matching TRBD1. Germline V CDR1 and CDR2: SGHRS, YFSETQ. There are 15 residues in the CDR3. V shed 5 bases, J shed 6 bases, and the junction held 9 bases outside the gene matches. The CDR3 DNA reads TGCGCCAGCAGTCCCGGGACAGGGCTGGGCAATGAGCAGTTCTTC. It codes for CASSPGTGLGNEQFF.

This clone was seen just once. V usage is TRBV6-5 and J usage is TRBJ1-1, with TRBD1 identical over 8 bases. The ends lost 0 bases at V and 5 bases at J; junction bases unmatched: 8. Germline V gene data show CDR1 as MNHEY and CDR2 as SVGAGI. This CDR3 is built from 16 residues. CDR3 DNA sequence: TGTGCCAGCAGTTACTCGCGACAGGGGCGGAAAACTGAAGCTTTCTTT. It codes for CASSYSRQGRKTEAFF.

This clone was counted a single time. This chain links TRBV15 with TRBJ2-1; TRBD2 matches at 8 bases. Germline V gene lookup returns CDR1 LNHNV and CDR2 YYDKDF (reference sequence). This CDR3 comprises 16 residues. Trimming removed 0 bases from V and 8 bases from J; junction bases left unmatched: 9. DNA of the CDR3: TGTGCCACCAGCAGAGATCGGGGCGGGAGGCTAGATGAGCAGTTCTTC. Translation gives CATSRDRGGRLDEQFF.

This chain joins TRBV18 and TRBJ2-3; TRBD2 agrees at 10 bases. The CDR3 sequence is 17 residues long. Germline V gene sequence: CDR1 KGHSH, CDR2 LQKENI. V shed 1 base, J shed 2 bases, and the junction held 6 bases outside the gene matches. CDR3 residues: CASSPRASGGLTDTQYF. CDR3 nucleotides: TGTGCCAGCTCACCACGGGCTAGCGGGGGTCTCACAGATACGCAGTATTTT.

The chain combines TRBV6-5 with TRBJ1-1; D gene uncertain. V was trimmed by 4 bases and J by 2 bases, leaving 8 bases between them. The V gene's germline CDR1 is MNHEY and CDR2 SVGAGI. CDR3 length equals 13 residues. The CDR3, as DNA: TGTGCCAGCAGTTTGTTAAAAAACACTGAAGCTTTCTTT. Amino acids: CASSLLKNTEAFF.